This T cell receptor (beta chain) was retrieved from a study of blood T cells in healthy people across ages. The use of a sample-barcoded 5' primer and a J-beta primer mix characterized a second PCR of about 7 to 12 cycles. TCRdb reprocessed the 5' RACE reads via MiXCR and lists one record per CDR3 protein. The sample shows over a million distinct CDR3 sequences, less than 50% of them seen only once. Sequencing was carried out using blood. This clonotype originated in a woman aged 60-75 years in good health.

The CDR3 DNA reads TGCGCCAGCAGCTTGGCCGGGACTAGCGGGAGATCGTACGAGCAGTACTTC. As protein: CASSLAGTSGRSYEQYF. V gene TRBV5-1 combines with J gene TRBJ2-7; 14 bases fit TRBD2. CDR3 length: 17 residues. V lost 0 bases to trimming and J lost 4 bases; unmatched junction nucleotides: 6. Looked up from germline, CDR1 is SGHRS and CDR2 is YFSETQ. Using reference TRBV5-1 and TRBJ2-7 for the parts outside the CDR3, the full variable domain is KAGVTQTPRYLIKTRGQQVTLSCSPISGHRSVSWYQQTPGQGLQFLFEYFSETQRNKGNFPGRFSGRQFSNSRSEMNVSTLELGDSALYLCASSLAGTSGRSYEQYFGPGTRLTVT.